A single sample is the source of the 15 T cell receptor beta chains below, sequenced in a study of shared clonotypes between healthy human individuals. The data were produced by immunoSEQ multiplex PCR, yet TCRdb's version contains in-frame clones alone and is incomplete. The sample holds over a million clones; over 95% are singletons and the top ten take roughly 1.2%. The sample was naive CD4+ T cells sorted from blood. The subset denotes: CD45RA+ positively selected. Receptors were obtained from a young man in good health.

About this clone itself: At the DNA level, this CDR3 is encoded by other sequences in the same sample as well. J is TRBJ2-3 and V is TRBV5-4; TRBD2 aligns across 13 bases. The CDR3 is 16 amino acids. The V segment lost 3 bases and the J segment 2 bases; nucleotides outside the gene matches: 3. Per germline, CDR1 SGHNT and CDR2 YYREEE (reference sequence). The DNA for the CDR3 is TGTGCCAGCAGCTCCGGACTAGCGGGAGTCACAGATACGCAGTATTTT. It codes for CASSSGLAGVTDTQYF. The complete variable domain, with remaining parts taken from reference TRBV5-4 and TRBJ2-3, reads ETGVTQSPTHLIKTRGQQVTLRCSSQSGHNTVSWYQQALGQGPQFIFQYYREEENGRGNFPPRFSGLQFPNYSSELNVNALELDDSALYLCASSSGLAGVTDTQYFGPGTRLTVL.

Here the CDR3 reads CASSTGRTGELFF. As DNA, the CDR3 is TGCGCCAGCAGTACAGGCCGGACCGGGGAGCTGTTTTTT. The genes are TRBV10-1 and TRBJ2-2; perhaps TRBD1 as D (5 bases). The CDR3 contains 13 residues. Germline V CDR1 and CDR2: WNHNN, SYGVQD (reference sequence). Trimming stripped 5 bases from V and 5 bases from J, with 9 bases between.

The chain combines TRBV29-1 with TRBJ1-1; D unclear. Trimming removed 0 bases from V and 8 bases from J, with 10 bases in between. This CDR3 has 12 amino acids. Germline CDR1 SQVTM, CDR2 ANQGSEA. The CDR3 sequence: CSVEEQTGEAFF. The CDR3 bases are TGCAGCGTTGAAGAACAGACCGGCGAAGCTTTCTTT.

This chain connects TRBV7-2 to TRBJ1-1; D is uncertain. Germline CDR1 reads SGHTA; CDR2 reads FQGNSA. V was cut by 6 bases and J by 0 bases, with 8 bases left in between. The CDR3 sequence is 13 residues long. CDR3 nucleotide sequence: TGTGCCAGCAGTCACGGCCTGAACACTGAAGCTTTCTTT. Amino acid sequence: CASSHGLNTEAFF. The full variable domain, with the rest looked up from reference TRBV7-2 and TRBJ1-1, is GAGVSQSPSNKVTEKGKDVELRCDPISGHTALYWYRQSLGQGLEFLIYFQGNSAPDKSGLPSDRFSAERTGGSVSTLTIQRTQQEDSAVYLCASSHGLNTEAFFGQGTRLTVV.

This chain connects TRBV7-3 to TRBJ2-3; D is undetermined. Deletions cut 2 bases from V and 0 bases from J, with 24 bases between. This CDR3 is 20 amino acids long. Per the germline V gene, CDR1 is SGHTA and CDR2 is FQGTGA. CDR3 amino acids: CASSLLPRTSNNASTDTQYF. The DNA for the CDR3 is TGTGCCAGCAGCTTACTTCCGAGAACCTCGAACAACGCTAGCACAGATACGCAGTATTTT.

The chain joins TRBV4-3 to TRBJ2-3, with D perhaps given as TRBD1 or TRBD2 (5 bases each). Looked up from germline, CDR1 is LGHNA and CDR2 is YSLEER. The CDR3 covers 18 residues. Deletions cut 1 base from V and 1 base from J, with 18 bases between. This CDR3 reads CASSQAPGPGSGTDTQYF. In nucleotides, the CDR3 is TGCGCCAGCAGCCAAGCGCCGGGGCCTGGGTCTGGCACAGATACGCAGTATTTT.

The rearrangement links TRBV6-5 to TRBJ1-3; 8 bases match TRBD1. There are 15 residues in the CDR3. With V trimmed by 5 bases and J by 1 base, 4 bases remained unmatched. Germline lookup yields CDR1 MNHEY and CDR2 SVGAGI. DNA of the CDR3: TGTGCCAGCAGTCCCCAGGGGGCTTCTGGAAACACCATATATTTT. Translating gives CASSPQGASGNTIYF.

About this clone: This sample also contains other DNA sequences that code for the same CDR3. V and J are TRBV7-6 and TRBJ2-1; D is unclear. CDR1 and CDR2 (germline): SGHVS, FNYEAQ. Trimming removed 6 bases from V and 2 bases from J, with 5 bases in between. The CDR3 contains 12 residues. The CDR3 spells CASSSTYNEQFF. The DNA for the CDR3 is TGTGCCAGCAGTTCAACCTACAATGAGCAGTTCTTC.

The chain joins TRBV2 to TRBJ2-7; 8 bases align to TRBD1. The CDR3 is made up of 14 amino acids. Germline lookup yields CDR1 SNHLY and CDR2 FYNNEI. The V and J ends lost 10 bases and 7 bases, in that order; junction bases with no gene match: 15. The CDR3 DNA reads as TGTGCCACGAAACAGGGGGTTGCGGTAGGGGAGCAGTACTTC. Its protein is CATKQGVAVGEQYF.

The rearrangement links TRBV7-3 to TRBJ1-1, with D possibly matching TRBD1 (5 bases). Germline loops: CDR1 SGHTA, CDR2 FQGTGA. The V end was cut by 4 bases, the J end by 0 bases, with 15 bases between. The CDR3 is 16 amino acids. The DNA of the CDR3 is TGTGCCAGCAGCTCGAGTGGGGGTTGGATGAACACTGAAGCTTTCTTT. It encodes CASSSSGGWMNTEAFF. Using reference TRBV7-3 and TRBJ1-1 for the parts outside the CDR3, the full variable domain is GAGVSQTPSNKVTEKGKYVELRCDPISGHTALYWYRQSLGQGPEFLIYFQGTGAADDSGLPNDRFFAVRPEGSVSTLKIQRTERGDSAVYLCASSSSGGWMNTEAFFGQGTRLTVV.

This clone has a single count. The chain employs TRBV9 and TRBJ2-3, with 8 bases lining up with TRBD2. The ends lost 4 bases at V and 4 bases at J; junction bases unmatched: 8. The CDR3 consists of 15 residues. Germline CDR1 SGDLS, CDR2 YYNGEE. The CDR3 DNA sequence: TGTGCCAGCAGCATAAGGGGACTAGTGGCAGATACGCAGTATTTT. Protein: CASSIRGLVADTQYF. Together with reference TRBV9 and TRBJ2-3, the CDR3 gives the full variable domain: DSGVTQTPKHLITATGQRVTLRCSPRSGDLSVYWYQQSLDQGLQFLIQYYNGEERAKGNILERFSAQQFPDLHSELNLSSLELGDSALYFCASSIRGLVADTQYFGPGTRLTVL.

About this clone itself: Other DNA sequences from this sample encode an identical CDR3 as well. This chain uses TRBV9 with TRBJ1-5; 9 bases map to TRBD1. V lost 4 bases and J lost 3; bases outside the gene matches: 5. Per germline, CDR1 SGDLS and CDR2 YYNGEE. The CDR3 is made up of 15 amino acids. The CDR3 nucleotides read TGTGCCAGCAGCCCGGGACAGGGAGCCAATCAGCCCCAGCATTTT. This codes for CASSPGQGANQPQHF.

The chain has TRBV19 and TRBJ2-7; 8 bases agree with TRBD1. Losses at the gene ends were 4 bases for V and 6 bases for J; bases not matched to a gene: 8. The CDR3 consists of 14 residues. The germline V gene has CDR1 LNHDA and CDR2 SQIVND (reference sequence). The CDR3 sequence: CASSTGGAKLEQYF. The CDR3 DNA reads as TGTGCCAGTAGTACAGGGGGCGCAAAACTCGAGCAGTACTTC.

CDR3 DNA: TGTGCCAGCAGCTTAGGAGGGGGAGGGCTCCAAGAGACCCAGTACTTC. This translates into CASSLGGGGLQETQYF. The chain carries TRBV7-9 and TRBJ2-5; possibly TRBD2 for D (7 bases). The CDR3 length is 16 residues. The ends were cut back, 1 base at V and 1 base at J, with 13 bases in the middle. Germline values: CDR1 SEHNR, CDR2 FQNEAQ (reference sequence). Variable domain in full (rest from reference TRBV7-9 and TRBJ2-5): DTGVSQNPRHKITKRGQNVTFRCDPISEHNRLYWYRQTLGQGPEFLTYFQNEAQLEKSRLLSDRFSAERPKGSFSTLEIQRTEQGDSAMYLCASSLGGGGLQETQYFGPGTRLLVL.

The V and J genes are TRBV18 and TRBJ2-3; a possible D gene is TRBD1 (6 bases). V gave up 3 bases and J gave up 0 bases, with 13 bases separating them. Per the germline V gene, CDR1 is KGHSH and CDR2 is LQKENI. The CDR3 has 16 amino acids. The CDR3 is CASSPFRDTSTDTQYF. CDR3 nucleotides: TGTGCCAGCTCACCGTTTCGGGACACCAGCACAGATACGCAGTATTTT.